This TCR beta chain comes out of a study of T cell responses to AZD1222 COVID-19 vaccine. General observations from the study: Within unmutated variant regions lay the reported targets of nearly half of spike-specific TCRs. The donor group comprised mostly white British people and more females; the analysis possibly underestimated clonal diversity. Without day 14 samples, only post-peak T cell repertoires were studied. Spike-specific TCR breadth and depth went up after people got two AZD1222 doses.

Germline V CDR1 and CDR2: SGHVS, FQNEAQ. V gave up 1 base and J gave up 2 bases, with 8 bases separating them. CDR3 size: 14 residues. As to this clone: Its specificity is not known.

TCRdb keeps only in-frame clones here, not all; method: immunoSEQ multiplex PCR. Of around 220,000 clones listed, about 94% were seen once; the top ten hold over 1.5%. The sample here was peripheral blood, taken 28 days after the second dose of the MenACWY control vaccine. This sequence joins TRBV7-8 and TRBJ2-5; unclear D gene. This TCR derives from an adult who received the MenACWY meningococcal vaccine as a control. The CDR3 is CASSLVARQETQYF. The DNA for the CDR3 is TGTGCCAGCAGCTTAGTAGCTAGGCAAGAGACCCAGTACTTC.